The rows below give T cell receptor beta chains drawn from one sample of a study of shared clonotypes between healthy human individuals. Profiling relied on immunoSEQ multiplex PCR, and the TCRdb table lists in-frame clones only, not all of them. The sample lists about 680,000 clones, 90% to 95% occurring once. The sample was naive CD8+ T cells sorted from blood. The receptors shown here come from a man between 25 and 39 years old in good health. Both conserved end residues are part of each CDR3. Each record gives: D gene, V gene, CDR3 protein. The D gene is left open where the match is weak.

TRBD1,TRBV4-1,CASSQERQGAYGYTF
-,TRBV2,CASSAGFQSAGETQYF
-,TRBV21-1,CASSTNLLALSSYEQYF
TRBD1,TRBV14,CASSPLGGTNYGYTF
-,TRBV13,CASSLAQEKVFSYNEQFF
-,TRBV18,CASSADGGEAFF
TRBD1,TRBV10-3,CAISESTGGLYEQYF
-,TRBV7-8,CASSLSRTYNTGELFF
-,TRBV19,CASSPGHSLYNEQFF
-,TRBV7-9,CASSLNREVSDTQYF
-,TRBV29-1,CSVERWDEQYF
TRBD2,TRBV27,CASSFGTSGSYNEQFF
-,TRBV27,CASSLRQDQRETQYF
-,TRBV9,CASSVGEGVNEQYF
TRBD2,TRBV7-9,CASSLASAGAYEQYF
TRBD1,TRBV29-1,CSVMTGVSYEQYF
TRBD2,TRBV19,CASRSPTDYSGTEQFF
TRBD1,TRBV7-9,CASSLVTGEETQYF
-,TRBV7-8,CASSLASAYEQYF
TRBD2,TRBV10-1,CASTFMTSGSGEQYF
-,TRBV6-1,CASRSGTAIHEQYF
-,TRBV28,CASSRLIGNTIYF
TRBD2,TRBV2,CASRFLAGGDETQYF
TRBD1,TRBV6-6,CASSYMTGSEKLFF
TRBD1,TRBV5-5,CASSFGTGEDQPQHF
-,TRBV9,CASSAPLVGVNNTF
-,TRBV4-1,CASSQNGDVLLQETQYF
-,TRBV6-1,CASSPGAYEQYF
-,TRBV5-5,CASSSSTENIQYF
TRBD2,TRBV6-1,CASSETGLAPQETQYF
-,TRBV18,CASSPAGGGETQYF
-,TRBV10-3,CAIRASFPYEQYF
-,TRBV25-1,CASSGQHPNYGYTF
TRBD2,TRBV7-9,CASSRPGGRSETQYF
TRBD1,TRBV2,CASSPRDSDIQYF
-,TRBV27,CASSIDEAGMGTQYF
-,TRBV5-4,CASRDQWYEQYF
-,TRBV7-9,CASTREPSYNEQFF
-,TRBV28,CASSARYGYTF
TRBD2,TRBV5-5,CASSQSGLAGFEQYF
-,TRBV11-3,CASSLLSGGDTGELFF
TRBD1,TRBV28,CASSRKLDRGTNTEAFF
TRBD2,TRBV14,CASSQASGRGYEQFF
-,TRBV4-1,CASSQEPEQETQYF
-,TRBV7-6,CASSSGGDEKLFF
TRBD2,TRBV19,CASSIQMGGPYEQYF
-,TRBV7-9,CASSLIPQATYEQYF
TRBD2,TRBV11-3,CASSPGTSSYNEQFF
-,TRBV5-4,CASSLDWVLVGVGGNTEAFF